This record covers a single TCR beta chain. The data originate from a study of blood T cell repertoires in COVID-19. J lost 4 bases, V lost 0 bases, and 4 bases had no gene match. Germline V gene lookup returns CDR1 LNHDA and CDR2 SQIVND (reference sequence). CDR3 length equals 15 residues. Assay used: immunoSEQ multiplex PCR; TCRdb lists only in-frame clones, some missing. This table holds about 670,000 clones, 80% to 90% found once. This chain links TRBV19 with TRBJ2-3, with 7 bases fitting TRBD2. This receptor was obtained from a young woman with acute or convalescent COVID-19. The specimen sequenced was peripheral blood. The CDR3 coding sequence is TGTGCCAGTAGTATAGAGGGGGGGGAAGCAGATACGCAGTATTTT. This encodes CASSIEGGEADTQYF.